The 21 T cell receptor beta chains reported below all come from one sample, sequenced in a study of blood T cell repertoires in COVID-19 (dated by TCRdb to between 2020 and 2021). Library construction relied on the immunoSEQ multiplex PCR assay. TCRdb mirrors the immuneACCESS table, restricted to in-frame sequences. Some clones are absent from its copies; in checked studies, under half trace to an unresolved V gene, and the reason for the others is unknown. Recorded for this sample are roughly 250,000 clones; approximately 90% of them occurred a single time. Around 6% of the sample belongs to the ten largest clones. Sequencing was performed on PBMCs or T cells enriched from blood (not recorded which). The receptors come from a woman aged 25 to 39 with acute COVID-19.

Here the CDR3 reads CASGSETQYF. DNA of the CDR3: TGTGCCAGCGGGAGTGAGACCCAGTACTTC. The gene calls are TRBV28 and TRBJ2-5, with D perhaps matching TRBD2 (5 bases). Germline V gene lookup returns CDR1 MDHEN and CDR2 SYDVKM. The CDR3 has 10 amino acids. The ends were cut back, 8 bases at V and 5 bases at J, with 6 bases in the middle.

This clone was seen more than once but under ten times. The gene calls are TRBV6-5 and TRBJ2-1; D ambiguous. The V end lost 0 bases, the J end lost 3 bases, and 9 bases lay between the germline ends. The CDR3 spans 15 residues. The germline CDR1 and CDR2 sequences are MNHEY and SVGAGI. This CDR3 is CASSYSVNSYNEQFF. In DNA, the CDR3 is TGTGCCAGCAGTTACTCCGTGAACAGCTACAATGAGCAGTTCTTC.

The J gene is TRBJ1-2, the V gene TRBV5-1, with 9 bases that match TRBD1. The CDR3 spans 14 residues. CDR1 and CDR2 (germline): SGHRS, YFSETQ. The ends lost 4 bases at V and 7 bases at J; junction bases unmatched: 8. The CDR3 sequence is CASSPSGTGIGYTF. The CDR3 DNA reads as TGCGCCAGCAGCCCGTCCGGGACAGGGATTGGCTACACCTTC.

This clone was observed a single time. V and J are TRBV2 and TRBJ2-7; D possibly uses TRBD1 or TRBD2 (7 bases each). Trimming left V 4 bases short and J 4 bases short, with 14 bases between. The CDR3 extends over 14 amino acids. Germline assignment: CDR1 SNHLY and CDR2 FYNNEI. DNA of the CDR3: TGTGCCAGCAGTGGAGCGGGACAGCTGTACGAGCAGTACTTC. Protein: CASSGAGQLYEQYF.

CDR3 DNA: TGTGCCAGTAGTATAGAGAGGGATGGCTACACCTTC. This translates into CASSIERDGYTF. The chain is built from TRBV19 and TRBJ1-2; the D is unclear. The germline V gene has CDR1 LNHDA and CDR2 SQIVND (reference sequence). The CDR3 runs 12 residues. Trimming shortened V by 0 bases and J by 6 bases, and 5 bases separated the two germline ends.

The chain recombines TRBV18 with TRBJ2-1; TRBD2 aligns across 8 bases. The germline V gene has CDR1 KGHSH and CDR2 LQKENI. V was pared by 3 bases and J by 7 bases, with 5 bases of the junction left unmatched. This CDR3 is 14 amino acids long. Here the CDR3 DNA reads TGTGCCAGCTCACCCGGGGGGGCACGGAATGAGCAGTTCTTC. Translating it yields CASSPGGARNEQFF.

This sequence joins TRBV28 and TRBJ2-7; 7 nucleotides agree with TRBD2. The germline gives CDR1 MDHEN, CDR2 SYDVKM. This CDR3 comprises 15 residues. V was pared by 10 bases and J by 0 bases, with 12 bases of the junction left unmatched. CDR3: CATNLGRGSSYEQYF. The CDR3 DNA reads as TGTGCCACCAACCTTGGGCGGGGGAGCTCCTACGAGCAGTACTTC.

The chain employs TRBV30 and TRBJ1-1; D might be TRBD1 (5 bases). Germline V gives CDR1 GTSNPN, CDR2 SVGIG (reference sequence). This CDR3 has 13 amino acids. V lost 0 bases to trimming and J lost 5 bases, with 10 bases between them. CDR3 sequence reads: CAWSVGEGTEAFF. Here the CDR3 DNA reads TGTGCCTGGAGTGTAGGGGAGGGGACTGAAGCTTTCTTT.

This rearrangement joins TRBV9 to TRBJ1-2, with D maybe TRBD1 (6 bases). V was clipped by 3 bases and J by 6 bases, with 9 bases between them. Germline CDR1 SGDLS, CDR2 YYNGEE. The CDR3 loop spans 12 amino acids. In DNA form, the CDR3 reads TGTGCCAGCAGCGACAGGGTCGATGGCTACACCTTC. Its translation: CASSDRVDGYTF.

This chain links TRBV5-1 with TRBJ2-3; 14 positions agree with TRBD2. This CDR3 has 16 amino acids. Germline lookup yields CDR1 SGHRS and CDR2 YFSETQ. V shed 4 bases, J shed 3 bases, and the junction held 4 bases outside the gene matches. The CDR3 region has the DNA TGCGCCAGCAGCACGACTAGCGGGGGGGCAACAGATACGCAGTATTTT. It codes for CASSTTSGGATDTQYF.

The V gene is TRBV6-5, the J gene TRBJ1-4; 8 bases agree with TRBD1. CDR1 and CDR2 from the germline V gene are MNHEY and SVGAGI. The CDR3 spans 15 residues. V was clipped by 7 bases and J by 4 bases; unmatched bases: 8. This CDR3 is CASNLRTGNNEKLFF. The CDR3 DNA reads TGTGCCAGCAACCTTCGGACAGGGAATAATGAAAAACTGTTTTTT.

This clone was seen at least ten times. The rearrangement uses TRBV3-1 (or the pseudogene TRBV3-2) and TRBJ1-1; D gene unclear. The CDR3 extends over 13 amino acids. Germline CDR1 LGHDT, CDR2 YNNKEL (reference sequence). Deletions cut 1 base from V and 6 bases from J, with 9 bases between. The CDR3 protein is CASSQGEVSEAFF. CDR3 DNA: TGTGCCAGCAGCCAAGGAGAGGTGTCTGAAGCTTTCTTT.

CDR3 in amino acids: CASSQGPLAGVGETQYF. The DNA of the CDR3 is TGCGCCAGCAGCCAAGGGCCACTAGCGGGAGTGGGGGAGACCCAGTACTTC. The rearrangement joins TRBV4-1 to TRBJ2-5, with 11 bases that match TRBD2. Germline CDR1 is MGHRA and CDR2 is YSYEKL. Losses at the gene ends were 1 base for V and 5 bases for J; bases not matched to a gene: 9. This CDR3 comprises 17 residues.

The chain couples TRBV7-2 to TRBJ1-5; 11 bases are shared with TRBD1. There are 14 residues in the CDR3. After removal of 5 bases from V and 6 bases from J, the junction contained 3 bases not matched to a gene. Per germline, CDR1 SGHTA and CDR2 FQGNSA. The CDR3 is CASSPGTGGQPQHF. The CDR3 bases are TGTGCCAGCAGCCCGGGGACAGGGGGTCAGCCCCAGCATTTT.

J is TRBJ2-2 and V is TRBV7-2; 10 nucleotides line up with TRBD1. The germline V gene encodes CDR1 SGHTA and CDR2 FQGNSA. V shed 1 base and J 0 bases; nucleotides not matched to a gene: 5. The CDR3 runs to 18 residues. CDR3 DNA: TGTGCCAGCAGCTTAGGGGGACAGGGGTTCGCGAACACCGGGGAGCTGTTTTTT. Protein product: CASSLGGQGFANTGELFF.

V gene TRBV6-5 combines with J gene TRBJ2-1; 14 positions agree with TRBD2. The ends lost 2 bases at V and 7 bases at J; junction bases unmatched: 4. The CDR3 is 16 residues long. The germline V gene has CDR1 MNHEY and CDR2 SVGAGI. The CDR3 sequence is CASSYKTSGGANEQFF. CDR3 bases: TGTGCCAGCAGTTACAAGACTAGCGGGGGGGCAAATGAGCAGTTCTTC.

DNA for the CDR3: TGTGCCAGCGGGGTCTTCCGAAACCCCGGGGGATCACCCCTCCACTTT. Translation: CASGVFRNPGGSPLHF. This chain links TRBV28 with TRBJ1-6, with a tentative D call TRBD1 (5 bases). Germline loops: CDR1 MDHEN, CDR2 SYDVKM. The CDR3 is 16 residues long. V was trimmed by 8 bases and J by 10 bases, leaving 24 bases between them.

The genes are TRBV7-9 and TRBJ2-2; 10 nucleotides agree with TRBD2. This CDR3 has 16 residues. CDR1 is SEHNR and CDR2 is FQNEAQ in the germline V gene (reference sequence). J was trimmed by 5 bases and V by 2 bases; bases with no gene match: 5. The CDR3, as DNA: TGTGCCAGCAGCTTAAGGGGACTAGCGCGGACCGGGGAGCTGTTTTTT. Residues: CASSLRGLARTGELFF.

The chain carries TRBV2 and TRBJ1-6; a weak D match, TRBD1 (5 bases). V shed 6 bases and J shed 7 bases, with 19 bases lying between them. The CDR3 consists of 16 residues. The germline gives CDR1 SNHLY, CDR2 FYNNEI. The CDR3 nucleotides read TGTGCCAGCAGAATACCCGGGGGACGGGGAAATTCACCCCTCCACTTT. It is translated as CASRIPGGRGNSPLHF.

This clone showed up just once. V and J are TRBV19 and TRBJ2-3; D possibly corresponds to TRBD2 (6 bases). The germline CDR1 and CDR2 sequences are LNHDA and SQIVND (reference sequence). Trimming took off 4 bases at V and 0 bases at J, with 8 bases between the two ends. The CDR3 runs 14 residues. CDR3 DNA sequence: TGTGCCAGTAGTAGCGGGGATAGCACAGATACGCAGTATTTT. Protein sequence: CASSSGDSTDTQYF.

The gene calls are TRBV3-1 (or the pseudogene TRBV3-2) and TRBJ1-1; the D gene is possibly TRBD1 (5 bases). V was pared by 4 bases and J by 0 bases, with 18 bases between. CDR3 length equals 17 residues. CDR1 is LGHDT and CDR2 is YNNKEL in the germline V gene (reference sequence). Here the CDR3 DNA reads TGTGCCAGCAGCCCCCACACATCGACAGAATTGAACACTGAAGCTTTCTTT. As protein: CASSPHTSTELNTEAFF.